This TCR beta chain originates from a study of blood T cell repertoires in COVID-19. On the study more broadly: The study drew acute and convalescent COVID-19 samples from the United States, Italy and Spain. T cells, B-cell-depleted T cells, or PBMCs provided the cDNA or gDNA that served as material.

Measured with immunoSEQ multiplex PCR; TCRdb has only the in-frame clones, and not every one. The sample has about 180,000 clones, around 90% seen once. Cohorts were determined from participant-reported clinical history. Two consecutive negative NP/OP PCR tests, clearance, or resolved symptoms defined Cohort 3 recovery. Sequences were obtained from PBMCs or T cells enriched from blood (not recorded which). The TCR originated in a woman between 18 and 30 years old who had recovered from COVID-19.

The CDR3, as DNA: TGTGCCAGCAGTGAAACAACTACGATCAATGAGCAGTTCTTC. Its translation is CASSETTTINEQFF. The chain has TRBV6-4 and TRBJ2-1; D call uncertain. V lost 3 bases and J lost 6, with 12 bases in between. The CDR3 loop spans 14 amino acids. Germline V gene sequence: CDR1 MRHNA, CDR2 SNTAGT.